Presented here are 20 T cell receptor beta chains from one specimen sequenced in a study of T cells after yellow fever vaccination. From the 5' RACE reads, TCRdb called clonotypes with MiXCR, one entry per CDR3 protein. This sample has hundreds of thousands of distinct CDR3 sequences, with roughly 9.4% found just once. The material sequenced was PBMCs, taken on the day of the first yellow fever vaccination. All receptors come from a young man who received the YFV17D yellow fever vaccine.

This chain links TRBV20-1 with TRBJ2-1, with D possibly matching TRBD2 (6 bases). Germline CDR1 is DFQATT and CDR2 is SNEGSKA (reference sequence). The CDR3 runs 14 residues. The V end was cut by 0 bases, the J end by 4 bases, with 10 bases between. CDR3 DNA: TGCAGTGCTAGAGATCCTGGGACTTACAATGAGCAGTTCTTC. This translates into CSARDPGTYNEQFF.

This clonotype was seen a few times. CDR3 DNA sequence: TGTGCCAGCAGCCCTGTCCAACCCAACAATGAGCAGTTCTTC. It translates to CASSPVQPNNEQFF. The chain links TRBV7-6 to TRBJ2-1; the D is unclear. Per the germline V gene, CDR1 is SGHVS and CDR2 is FNYEAQ. V lost 5 bases and J 5 bases, leaving 13 bases between the germline ends. The CDR3 is made up of 14 amino acids.

As DNA, the CDR3 is TGCGCCAGCAGGGCAGGAGACTCCCAAGAGACCCAGTACTTC. This translates into CASRAGDSQETQYF. This chain links TRBV5-1 with TRBJ2-5; D is uncertain. From germline, CDR1 is SGHRS and CDR2 YFSETQ. Trimming removed 5 bases at V and 1 base at J, with 12 bases between. This CDR3 has 14 residues.

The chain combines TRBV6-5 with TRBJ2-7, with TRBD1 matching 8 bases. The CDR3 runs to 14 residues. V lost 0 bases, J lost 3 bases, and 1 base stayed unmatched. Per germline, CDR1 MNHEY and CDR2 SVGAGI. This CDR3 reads CASSYSGQGYEQYF. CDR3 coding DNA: TGTGCCAGCAGTTACTCAGGACAGGGCTACGAGCAGTACTTC.

The CDR3, as DNA: TGTGCCAGCCAGGTCTCGCCGGGGGCCCTAAGAGAATCCCAGTACTTC. It yields the protein CASQVSPGALRESQYF. The chain joins TRBV5-6 to TRBJ2-5; D tentatively fits TRBD1 or TRBD2 (6 bases each). V was pared by 7 bases and J by 9 bases, with 28 bases between. CDR3 length: 16 residues. Germline V lookup: CDR1 SGHDT, CDR2 YYEEEE.

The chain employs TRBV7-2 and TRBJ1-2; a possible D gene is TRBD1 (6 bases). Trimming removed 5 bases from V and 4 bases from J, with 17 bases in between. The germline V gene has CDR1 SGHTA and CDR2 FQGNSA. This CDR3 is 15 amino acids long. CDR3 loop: CASSPYGGLTYGYTF. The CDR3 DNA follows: TGTGCCAGCAGCCCCTACGGGGGCCTTACCTATGGCTACACCTTC.

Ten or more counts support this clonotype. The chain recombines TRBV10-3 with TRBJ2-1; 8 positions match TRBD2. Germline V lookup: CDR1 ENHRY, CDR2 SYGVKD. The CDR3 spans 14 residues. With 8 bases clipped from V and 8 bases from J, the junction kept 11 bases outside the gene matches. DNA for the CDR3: TGTGCCATCCAGACGGGGGGGCCTTTCGATGAGCAGTTCTTC. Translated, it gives CAIQTGGPFDEQFF.

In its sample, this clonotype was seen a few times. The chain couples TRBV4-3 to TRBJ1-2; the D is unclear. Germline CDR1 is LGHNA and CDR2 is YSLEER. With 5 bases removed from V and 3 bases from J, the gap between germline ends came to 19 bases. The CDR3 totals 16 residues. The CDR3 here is CASSKYLGVQYYGYTF. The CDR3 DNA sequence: TGCGCCAGCAGCAAGTACCTCGGAGTTCAATACTATGGCTACACCTTC.

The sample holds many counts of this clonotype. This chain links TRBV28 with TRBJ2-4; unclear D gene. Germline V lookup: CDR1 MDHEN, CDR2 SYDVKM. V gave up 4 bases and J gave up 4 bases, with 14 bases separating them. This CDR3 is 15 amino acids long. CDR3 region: CASSSPADGKNIQYF. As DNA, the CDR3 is TGTGCCAGCAGTTCCCCCGCAGACGGGAAAAACATTCAGTACTTC.

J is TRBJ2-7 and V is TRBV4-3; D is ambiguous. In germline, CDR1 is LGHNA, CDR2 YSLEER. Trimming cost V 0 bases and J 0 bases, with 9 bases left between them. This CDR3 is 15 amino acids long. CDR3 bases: TGCGCCAGCAGCCAAGATCCATCCACCTCCTACGAGCAGTACTTC. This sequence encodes CASSQDPSTSYEQYF.

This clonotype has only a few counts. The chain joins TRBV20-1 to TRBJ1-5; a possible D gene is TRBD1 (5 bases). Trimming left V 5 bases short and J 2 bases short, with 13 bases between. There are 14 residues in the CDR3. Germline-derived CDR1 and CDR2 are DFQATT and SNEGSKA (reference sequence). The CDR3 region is CSAFRVNGNQPQHF. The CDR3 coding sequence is TGCAGTGCTTTCAGGGTCAACGGCAATCAGCCCCAGCATTTT.

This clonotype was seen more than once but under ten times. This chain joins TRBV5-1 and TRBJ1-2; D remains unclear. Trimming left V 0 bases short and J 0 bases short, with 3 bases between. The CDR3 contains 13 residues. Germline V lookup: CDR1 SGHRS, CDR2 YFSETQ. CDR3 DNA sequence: TGCGCCAGCAGCTTGGTATCTAACTATGGCTACACCTTC. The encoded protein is CASSLVSNYGYTF.

CDR3 bases: TGTGCCAGCAGCTTGGGCTCGACAGCCCAAGAGACCCAGTACTTC. Residues: CASSLGSTAQETQYF. V usage is TRBV5-4 and J usage is TRBJ2-5; D perhaps matches TRBD1 (5 bases). The V gene lost 0 bases and the J gene lost 1 base, with 10 bases spanning the gap. The CDR3 extends over 15 amino acids. The germline V gene encodes CDR1 SGHNT and CDR2 YYREEE (reference sequence).

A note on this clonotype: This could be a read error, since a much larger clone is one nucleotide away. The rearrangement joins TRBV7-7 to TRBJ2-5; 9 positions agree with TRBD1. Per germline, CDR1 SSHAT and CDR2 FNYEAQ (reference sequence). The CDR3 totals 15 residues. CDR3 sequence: CASSSGTGWYETQHF. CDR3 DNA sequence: TGTGCTAGCAGCTCCGGGACAGGGTGGTACGAGACCCAGCACTTC.

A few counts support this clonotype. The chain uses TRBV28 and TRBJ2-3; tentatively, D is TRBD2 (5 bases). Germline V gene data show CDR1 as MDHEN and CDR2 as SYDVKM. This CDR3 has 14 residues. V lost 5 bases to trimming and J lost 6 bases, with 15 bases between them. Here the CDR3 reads CASSPRATGDTQYF. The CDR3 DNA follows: TGTGCCAGCAGTCCCCGTGCAACGGGGGATACGCAGTATTTT.

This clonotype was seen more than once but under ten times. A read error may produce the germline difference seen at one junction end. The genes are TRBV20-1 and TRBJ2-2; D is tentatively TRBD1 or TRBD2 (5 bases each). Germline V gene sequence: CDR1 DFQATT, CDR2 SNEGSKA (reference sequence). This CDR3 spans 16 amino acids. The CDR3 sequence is CCARSREGWNTGELFF. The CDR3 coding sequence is TGCTGTGCTAGATCCCGAGAGGGGTGGAACACCGGGGAGCTGTTTTTT.

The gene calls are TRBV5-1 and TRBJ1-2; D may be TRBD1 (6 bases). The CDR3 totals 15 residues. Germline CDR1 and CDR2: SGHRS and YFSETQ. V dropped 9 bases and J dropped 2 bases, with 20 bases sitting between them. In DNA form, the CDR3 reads TGCGCCACCCCGAGGAGGGGGTCAAGCAACTATGGCTACACCTTC. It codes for CATPRRGSSNYGYTF.

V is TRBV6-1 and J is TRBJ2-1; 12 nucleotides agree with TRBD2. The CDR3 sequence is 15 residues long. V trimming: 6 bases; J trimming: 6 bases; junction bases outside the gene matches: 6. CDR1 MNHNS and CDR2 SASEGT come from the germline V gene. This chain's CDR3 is CASRRLAGAVNEQFF. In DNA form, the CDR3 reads TGTGCCAGCAGGCGACTAGCGGGGGCCGTCAATGAGCAGTTCTTC.

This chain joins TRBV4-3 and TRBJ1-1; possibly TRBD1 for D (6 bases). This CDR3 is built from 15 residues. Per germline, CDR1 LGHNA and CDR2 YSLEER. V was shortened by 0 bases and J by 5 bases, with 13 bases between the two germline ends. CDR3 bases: TGCGCCAGCAGCCAAGAGGCAGGGGAAGCTACTGAAGCTTTCTTT. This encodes CASSQEAGEATEAFF.

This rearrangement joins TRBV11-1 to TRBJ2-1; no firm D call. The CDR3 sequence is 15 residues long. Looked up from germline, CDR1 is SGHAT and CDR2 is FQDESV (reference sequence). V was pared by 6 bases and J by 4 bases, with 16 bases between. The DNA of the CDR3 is TGTGCCAGCAGACGACACCCTAGGGCGTACAATGAGCAGTTCTTC. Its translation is CASRRHPRAYNEQFF. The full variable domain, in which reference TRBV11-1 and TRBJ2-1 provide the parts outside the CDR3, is EAEVAQSPRYKITEKSQAVAFWCDPISGHATLYWYRQILGQGPELLVQFQDESVVDDSQLPKDRFSAERLKGVDSTLKIQPAELGDSAMYLCASRRHPRAYNEQFFGPGTRLTVL.